These T cell receptor beta chains were read from a single sample in a study of radiotherapy plus CTLA-4 blockade in lung cancer. Only in-frame clones appear in the TCRdb table, and some are missing; sequencing was by immunoSEQ multiplex PCR. The profile shows over 75,000 clones, about four fifths of them singletons. Source: peripheral blood, taken from a patient treated with radiotherapy plus ipilimumab. The source is a human donor with non-small cell lung cancer who had stable disease on radiotherapy plus ipilimumab. Both conserved end residues are part of each CDR3. D genes are given only for firm matches. Size tells how often a clone was seen (once, few, many) or the class of an expanded clone, and some rows leave it out.

>TRBJ2-3|.|.|TRBV7-3
TGTGCCAGCAGCTTGATCCCAGGGACCTCGACTACGCAGTATTTT
CASSLIPGTSTTQYF
>TRBJ2-1|once|TRBD1|TRBV18
TGTGCCAGCTCACCACCGGGACAGGGGTCCTACAATGAGCAGTTCTTC
CASSPPGQGSYNEQFF
>TRBJ1-1|few|.|TRBV6-4
TGTGCCAGCAGTGCCGGGTCGAGGACTGAAGCTTTCTTT
CASSAGSRTEAFF
>TRBJ2-6|.|.|TRBV10-2
TGCGCCAGCTCGGGTTCTGGGGCCAACGTCCTGACTTTC
CASSGSGANVLTF
>TRBJ1-3|few|.|TRBV30
TGTGCCTGGGACCGTGTGGGGGGCTCTGGAAACACCATATATTTT
CAWDRVGGSGNTIYF
>TRBJ2-1|.|TRBD2|TRBV28
TGTGCCAGCAGTTATGGCGGGGGAAACTACAATGAGCAGTTCTTC
CASSYGGGNYNEQFF
>TRBJ2-7|.|.|TRBV25-1
TGTGCCAGCAGTGTAGGTGTCAACGAGCAGTACTTC
CASSVGVNEQYF
>TRBJ1-2|.|.|TRBV28
TGTGCCAGCAGTTTAGGCGAGCGTACTAACTATGGCTACACCTTC
CASSLGERTNYGYTF
>TRBJ2-4|.|TRBD1|TRBV4-1
TGCGCCAGCAGCCAGGACAGGGGATGGGGCATTCAGTACTTC
CASSQDRGWGIQYF
>TRBJ2-3|.|TRBD1|TRBV7-9
TGTGCCAGCAGCCCGATGGGACAGCTAGGGACAGATACGCAGTATTTT
CASSPMGQLGTDTQYF
>TRBJ1-1|.|.|TRBV5-4
TGTGCCAGCAGCCCGGGGGGACGCGGGGACACTGAAGCTTTCTTT
CASSPGGRGDTEAFF